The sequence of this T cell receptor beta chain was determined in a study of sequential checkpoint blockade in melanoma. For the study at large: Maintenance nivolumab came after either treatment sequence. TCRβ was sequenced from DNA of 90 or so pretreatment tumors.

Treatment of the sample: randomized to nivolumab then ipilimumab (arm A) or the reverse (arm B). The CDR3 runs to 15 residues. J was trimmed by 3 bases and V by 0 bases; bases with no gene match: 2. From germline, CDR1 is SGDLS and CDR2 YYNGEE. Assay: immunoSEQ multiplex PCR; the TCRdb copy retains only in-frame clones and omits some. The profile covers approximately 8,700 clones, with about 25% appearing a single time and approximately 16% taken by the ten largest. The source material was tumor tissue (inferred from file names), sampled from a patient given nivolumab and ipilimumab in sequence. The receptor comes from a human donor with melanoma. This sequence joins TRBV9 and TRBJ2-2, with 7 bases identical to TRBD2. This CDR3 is CASSVGAGYTGELFF. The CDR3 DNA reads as TGTGCCAGCAGCGTAGGAGCGGGGTACACCGGGGAGCTGTTTTTT.